A single sample gave rise to the 32 T cell receptor beta chains below, sequenced in a study of early T cells in non-severe SARS-CoV-2 infection. TCRdb ran MiXCR on the 5' RACE reads and lists one entry per CDR3 protein. The sample includes approximately 67,000 distinct CDR3 sequences, approximately 10% of them seen just once. Input material: whole blood. All receptors derive from an adult who was a healthcare worker with PCR-confirmed SARS-CoV-2 infection or an uninfected control (not recorded which).

This clonotype has at least ten counts. The rearrangement uses TRBV12-3 or TRBV12-4 and TRBJ1-5; D perhaps matches TRBD1 (6 bases). This CDR3 contains 15 residues. The V end was cut by 6 bases, the J end by 0 bases, with 12 bases between. CDR3 region: CASSPDSLSNQPQHF. CDR3 coding DNA: TGTGCCAGCAGCCCGGACAGCCTTAGCAATCAGCCCCAGCATTTT.

This clonotype has ten or more counts. CDR3 DNA sequence: TGTGCCACCGCACCTGGGCTAGCTACCTACGAGCAGTACTTC. Translating it yields CATAPGLATYEQYF. The V and J genes are TRBV10-3 and TRBJ2-7; D is perhaps TRBD2 (5 bases). Trimming removed 10 bases at V and 2 bases at J, with 18 bases between. This CDR3 contains 14 residues. Germline CDR1 is ENHRY and CDR2 is SYGVKD.

The rearrangement uses TRBV29-1 and TRBJ2-5, with D possibly TRBD2 on 6 matching bases. V dropped 6 bases and J dropped 4 bases, with 12 bases sitting between them. Germline assignment: CDR1 SQVTM and CDR2 ANQGSEA. CDR3 size: 12 residues. The DNA for the CDR3 is TGCAGCGTAAGAGACGGGAGAGAGACCCAGTACTTC. Residues: CSVRDGRETQYF.

This clonotype was observed many times. CDR3 nucleotide sequence: TGCAGTTCCCCTGGGGGGCGGTACAATGAGCAGTTCTTC. This codes for CSSPGGRYNEQFF. V is TRBV20-1 and J is TRBJ2-1, with D perhaps given as TRBD1 or TRBD2 (6 bases each). The V gene's germline CDR1 is DFQATT and CDR2 SNEGSKA (reference sequence). V lost 8 bases and J 4 bases, leaving 15 bases between the germline ends. This CDR3 region has 13 residues.

This clonotype turned up a few times. This chain connects TRBV6-6 to TRBJ2-7; 10 nucleotides agree with TRBD2. Germline trimming cut 6 bases from V and 3 bases from J; bases unmatched to any gene: 5. The CDR3 consists of 14 residues. Germline-derived CDR1 and CDR2 are MNHNY and SVGAGI (reference sequence). CDR3 sequence: CASSPLAGDYEQYF. CDR3 DNA: TGTGCCAGCAGCCCGCTAGCGGGGGACTACGAGCAGTACTTC.

Ten or more counts support this clonotype. The chain recombines TRBV20-1 with TRBJ2-7; 8 positions match TRBD2. After removal of 6 bases from V and 2 bases from J, the junction contained 6 bases not matched to a gene. The CDR3 length is 13 residues. Germline V gene sequence: CDR1 DFQATT, CDR2 SNEGSKA (reference sequence). Here the CDR3 reads CSAIPGGPYEQYF. The CDR3 DNA is TGCAGTGCAATACCGGGGGGGCCCTACGAGCAGTACTTC.

The chain carries TRBV20-1 and TRBJ1-6, with unresolved D. From germline, CDR1 is DFQATT and CDR2 SNEGSKA (reference sequence). The V gene lost 3 bases and the J gene lost 0 bases, with 6 bases spanning the gap. The CDR3 loop spans 14 amino acids. This chain's CDR3 is CSARAGSYNSPLHF. The CDR3 DNA follows: TGCAGTGCTAGGGCAGGCTCCTATAATTCACCCCTCCACTTT.

In this sample, this clonotype turned up many times. V gene TRBV21-1 combines with J gene TRBJ2-3; the table gives TRBD1 as D, unverified against the DNA. TRBV21-1 is tagged as a pseudogene. CDR3 length equals 13 residues. Written as DNA, the CDR3 is TGTGCCAGCAGAGGGCGGGGCTGTTATACGCAGTATTTT. Its translation is CASRGRGCYTQYF.

The chain has TRBV3-1 and TRBJ2-7; TRBD1 aligns across 9 bases. The germline gives CDR1 LGHDT, CDR2 YNNKEL (reference sequence). The CDR3 covers 16 residues. J was trimmed by 4 bases and V by 0 bases; bases with no gene match: 7. CDR3 loop: CASSQDYPGQGYEQYF. The CDR3, as DNA: TGTGCCAGCAGCCAAGACTACCCCGGACAGGGGTACGAGCAGTACTTC.

This clonotype was recorded at least ten times. The V and J genes are TRBV10-3 and TRBJ2-5, with 9 bases identical to TRBD1. CDR1 is ENHRY and CDR2 is SYGVKD in the germline V gene. V trimming: 4 bases; J trimming: 6 bases; junction bases outside the gene matches: 6. The CDR3 extends over 14 amino acids. In nucleotides, the CDR3 is TGTGCCATCAGTGTAGGGACAGGGTTTCAGACCCAGTACTTC. Translating gives CAISVGTGFQTQYF.

In this sample, this clonotype turned up many times. This rearrangement joins TRBV7-9 to TRBJ2-5; D not resolved. The V end lost 0 bases, the J end lost 1 base, and 6 bases lay between the germline ends. Per germline, CDR1 SEHNR and CDR2 FQNEAQ (reference sequence). This CDR3 spans 14 amino acids. CDR3 bases: TGTGCCAGCAGCTTAGCCTCAGTCCAAGAGACCCAGTACTTC. It is translated as CASSLASVQETQYF.

The chain combines TRBV29-1 with TRBJ2-1; D possibly corresponds to TRBD1 (6 bases). With 6 bases removed from V and 4 bases from J, the gap between germline ends came to 19 bases. The CDR3 consists of 15 residues. CDR1 is SQVTM and CDR2 is ANQGSEA in the germline V gene. Here the CDR3 DNA reads TGCAGCGTCGCCTACACCGGGACACCGTACAATGAGCAGTTCTTC. It codes for CSVAYTGTPYNEQFF.

J is TRBJ1-2 and V is TRBV29-1, with 7 bases that match TRBD1. CDR3 length equals 12 residues. Trimming at V came to 1 base and at J to 8 bases, leaving 4 bases not matched to a gene. Germline values: CDR1 SQVTM, CDR2 ANQGSEA. For the CDR3, the DNA is TGCAGCGTTGAAGGAGGGGGACAGGGCTACACCTTC. Translation gives CSVEGGGQGYTF.

Only a few counts were recorded for this clonotype. This chain uses TRBV20-1 with TRBJ2-7; D unclear. Trimming cost V 0 bases and J 2 bases, with 8 bases left between them. This CDR3 is 13 amino acids long. In germline, CDR1 is DFQATT, CDR2 SNEGSKA (reference sequence). Here the CDR3 DNA reads TGCAGTGCTAGAGAATCTGTGGCCTACGAGCAGTACTTC. Its translation: CSARESVAYEQYF.

This clonotype was seen at least ten times. The chain is built from TRBV24-1 and TRBJ2-1; D gene uncertain. The germline gives CDR1 KGHDR, CDR2 SFDVKD. V lost 3 bases and J lost 8, with 16 bases in between. This CDR3 comprises 15 residues. CDR3 DNA sequence: TGTGCCACCAGTGATCCCACAGATCCGCCTGATGAGCAGTTCTTC. Translation gives CATSDPTDPPDEQFF.

The chain is built from TRBV20-1 and TRBJ2-1, with D perhaps matching TRBD1 or TRBD2 (5 bases each). Germline CDR1 and CDR2: DFQATT and SNEGSKA (reference sequence). Trimming shortened V by 3 bases and J by 5 bases, and 14 bases separated the two germline ends. CDR3 length equals 14 residues. CDR3 sequence: CSARMALGDNEQFF. The CDR3 region has the DNA TGCAGTGCTAGGATGGCCCTGGGGGACAATGAGCAGTTCTTC.

This clonotype was seen more than once but under ten times. The V and J genes are TRBV16 and TRBJ1-1, with a possible D match to TRBD1 (5 bases). The CDR3 contains 15 residues. CDR1 KGHSY and CDR2 FQNENV come from the germline V gene. Trimming took off 4 bases at V and 0 bases at J, with 12 bases between the two ends. CDR3 DNA: TGTGCCAGCAGCCGATCTGGGACGCTGAACACTGAAGCTTTCTTT. It translates to CASSRSGTLNTEAFF.

This clonotype was counted only a few times. The chain couples TRBV4-1 to TRBJ2-7; D is possibly TRBD1 or TRBD2 (5 bases each). This CDR3 region has 14 residues. Trimming took 4 bases from V and 3 from J, leaving 13 bases between them. CDR1 is MGHRA and CDR2 is YSYEKL in the germline V gene. The CDR3 nucleotides are TGCGCCAGCAGCCTCGGACTCCAGGGCTACGAGCAGTACTTC. Translated, it gives CASSLGLQGYEQYF.

This clonotype occurred a few times. J is TRBJ2-1 and V is TRBV28; D is undetermined. V was cut by 5 bases and J by 4 bases, with 18 bases left in between. Germline V CDR1 and CDR2: MDHEN, SYDVKM. The length of the CDR3 is 16 residues. The CDR3 spells CASSLPQTISYNEQFF. CDR3 DNA: TGTGCCAGCAGTCTGCCCCAAACCATAAGTTACAATGAGCAGTTCTTC.

This clonotype was counted a few times. The chain's CDR3 is CASSYRGRAYEQYF. The CDR3, as DNA: TGTGCCAGCAGTTATCGGGGCAGAGCCTACGAGCAGTACTTC. The chain employs TRBV6-2 or TRBV6-3 and TRBJ2-7; D tentatively fits TRBD1 or TRBD2 (5 bases each). Per germline, CDR1 MNHEY and CDR2 SVGEGT. The V and J ends lost 3 bases and 2 bases respectively, with 11 bases between them. This CDR3 contains 14 residues.

There are many counts of this clonotype. The CDR3 loop is CASSHTGGPGTETYEQYF. Written as DNA, the CDR3 is TGTGCCAGCAGTCATACAGGGGGCCCAGGGACAGAAACCTACGAGCAGTACTTC. The chain recombines TRBV6-1 with TRBJ2-7; 9 bases are shared with TRBD1. Per germline, CDR1 MNHNS and CDR2 SASEGT. This CDR3 spans 18 amino acids. With V trimmed by 5 bases and J by 2 bases, 16 bases remained unmatched.

This clonotype was seen repeatedly, ten times or more. The chain links TRBV7-9 to TRBJ1-3, with TRBD1 matching 8 bases. V lost 1 base, J lost 2 bases, and 7 bases stayed unmatched. Germline lookup yields CDR1 SEHNR and CDR2 FQNEAQ (reference sequence). The CDR3 consists of 17 residues. CDR3 bases: TGTGCCAGCAGCTTAGTCGTCAGGGGGCCGGCTGGAAACACCATATATTTT. Translating gives CASSLVVRGPAGNTIYF. The full variable domain, with the rest looked up from reference TRBV7-9 and TRBJ1-3, is DTGVSQNPRHKITKRGQNVTFRCDPISEHNRLYWYRQTLGQGPEFLTYFQNEAQLEKSRLLSDRFSAERPKGSFSTLEIQRTEQGDSAMYLCASSLVVRGPAGNTIYFGEGSWLTVV.

The chain couples TRBV9 to TRBJ2-4; unclear D gene. This CDR3 contains 15 residues. Germline loops: CDR1 SGDLS, CDR2 YYNGEE. V lost 1 base and J lost 2, with 10 bases in between. The CDR3 loop is CASSVSPTTKNIQYF. In nucleotides, the CDR3 is TGTGCCAGCAGCGTATCCCCTACCACCAAAAACATTCAGTACTTC.

This clonotype has ten or more counts. The chain has TRBV6-2 or TRBV6-3 and TRBJ2-1; D is possibly TRBD1 or TRBD2 (5 bases each). Germline V gene lookup returns CDR1 MNHEY and CDR2 SVGEGT. Trimming removed 0 bases at V and 8 bases at J, with 8 bases between. The CDR3 covers 13 residues. The CDR3 reads CASSYSLGDEQFF. The CDR3 nucleotides read TGTGCCAGCAGTTACTCGTTGGGGGATGAGCAGTTCTTC.

This clonotype was observed many times. V gene TRBV10-2 combines with J gene TRBJ2-7; 7 bases are shared with TRBD1. CDR3 size: 16 residues. The junction had 9 bases not matched to a gene; V was cut back by 2 bases and J by 2 bases. The germline gives CDR1 WSHSY, CDR2 SAAADI. The CDR3 DNA follows: TGCGCCAGCAGTGAGAGAAAGGGGGCCCAGCCCTACGAGCAGTACTTC. Translating it yields CASSERKGAQPYEQYF.

This clonotype came up many times. The chain employs TRBV7-9 and TRBJ1-1; no definite D call. The CDR3 is 13 amino acids. V was trimmed by 3 bases and J by 2 bases, leaving 7 bases between them. Germline V lookup: CDR1 SEHNR, CDR2 FQNEAQ (reference sequence). CDR3 nucleotides: TGTGCCAGCAGCTTCCCTGGTAACACTGAAGCTTTCTTT. This sequence encodes CASSFPGNTEAFF.

This clonotype was detected a few times. The V and J genes are TRBV5-1 and TRBJ1-1; perhaps TRBD1 as D (6 bases). The CDR3 runs to 14 residues. Germline V gene lookup returns CDR1 SGHRS and CDR2 YFSETQ. V was pared by 0 bases and J by 4 bases, with 10 bases between. CDR3 region: CASSLVGGTTEAFF. CDR3 DNA: TGCGCCAGCAGCTTGGTAGGGGGGACCACTGAAGCTTTCTTT.

This clonotype occurred many times. The chain recombines TRBV3-1 with TRBJ2-7; 8 bases are shared with TRBD1. Germline values: CDR1 LGHDT, CDR2 YNNKEL (reference sequence). The CDR3 has 16 residues. Trimming removed 4 bases from V and 2 bases from J; junction bases left unmatched: 10. CDR3: CASSPGPGTGTYEQYF. The CDR3, as DNA: TGTGCCAGCAGCCCAGGCCCCGGGACAGGCACCTACGAGCAGTACTTC.

This clonotype appeared many times. In DNA, the CDR3 is TGCGCCAGCAGCTTGATTCCGGGTAATACAGAGACCCAGTACTTC. Its translation is CASSLIPGNTETQYF. The chain combines TRBV5-1 with TRBJ2-5; no reliable D call. CDR1 and CDR2 from the germline V gene are SGHRS and YFSETQ. The germline V and J ends were trimmed by 1 base and 4 bases, with 14 bases remaining between them. The CDR3 totals 15 residues.

This clonotype occurred many times. The rearrangement links TRBV6-2 or TRBV6-3 to TRBJ2-2, with D perhaps TRBD1 or TRBD2 (5 bases each). Trimming pared 5 bases from V and 1 base from J, leaving 11 bases between. This CDR3 spans 15 amino acids. Looked up from germline, CDR1 is MNHEY and CDR2 is SVGEGT. CDR3 amino acids: CASSAGTMNTGELFF. In nucleotides, the CDR3 is TGTGCCAGCAGTGCCGGGACGATGAACACCGGGGAGCTGTTTTTT.

This clonotype was seen repeatedly, ten times or more. The V and J genes are TRBV19 and TRBJ2-3, with TRBD1 identical over 8 bases. This CDR3 comprises 16 residues. V lost 4 bases to trimming and J lost 8 bases; unmatched junction nucleotides: 14. Germline lookup yields CDR1 LNHDA and CDR2 SQIVND (reference sequence). The CDR3 DNA follows: TGTGCCAGTAGTACGGGCCGGGGACAGGCCTACGGTACGCAGTATTTT. This sequence encodes CASSTGRGQAYGTQYF.

This clonotype was observed at least ten times. The chain recombines TRBV18 with TRBJ2-3; no firm D call. The CDR3 length is 13 residues. The germline V and J ends were trimmed by 0 bases and 0 bases, with 1 base remaining between them. The germline V gene has CDR1 KGHSH and CDR2 LQKENI. CDR3 amino acids: CASSPPSTDTQYF. CDR3 DNA: TGTGCCAGCTCACCACCGAGCACAGATACGCAGTATTTT.